This entry lists 14 T cell receptor beta chains sequenced from one sample in a study of OX40 agonist ivuxolimab in advanced cancers. Sequencing used immunoSEQ multiplex PCR; TCRdb keeps in-frame clones, though not all of them. The sample holds roughly 50,000 clones; approximately 90% are singletons and the top ten take around 9.3%. Sequences were derived from CD4+ or CD8+ T cells sorted from blood, sampled in a trial of the OX40 agonist ivuxolimab. Receptors originate from an adult with an advanced solid tumor such as melanoma, head and neck, liver or kidney cancer.

The rearrangement joins TRBV7-9 to TRBJ1-4; D perhaps matches TRBD1 (5 bases). The V end lost 8 bases, the J end lost 8 bases, and 15 bases lay between the germline ends. Germline V gene lookup returns CDR1 SEHNR and CDR2 FQNEAQ (reference sequence). The CDR3 consists of 13 residues. For the CDR3, the DNA is TGTGCCAGCTCATCGGGGGAAAGAGAAAAACTGTTTTTT. It is translated as CASSSGEREKLFF.

The chain employs TRBV11-1 and TRBJ1-2; D ambiguous. CDR3 length: 12 amino acids. Germline assignment: CDR1 SGHAT and CDR2 FQDESV (reference sequence). Trimming shortened V by 1 base and J by 8 bases, and 8 bases separated the two germline ends. The CDR3: CASSLDLSGYTF. The CDR3 nucleotides read TGTGCCAGCAGCTTAGATCTCAGCGGCTACACCTTC. The full variable domain, rest sourced from reference TRBV11-1 and TRBJ1-2, is EAEVAQSPRYKITEKSQAVAFWCDPISGHATLYWYRQILGQGPELLVQFQDESVVDDSQLPKDRFSAERLKGVDSTLKIQPAELGDSAMYLCASSLDLSGYTFGSGTRLTVV.

The chain combines TRBV7-9 with TRBJ2-7; TRBD2 agrees at 7 bases. The CDR3 is 12 amino acids. Trimming at V came to 4 bases and at J to 6 bases, leaving 3 bases not matched to a gene. Germline V CDR1 and CDR2: SEHNR, FQNEAQ (reference sequence). The CDR3 nucleotides read TGTGCCAGCAGCTCCAGGGAGGGCGAGCAGTACTTC. This gives the protein CASSSREGEQYF.

The rearrangement links TRBV4-3 to TRBJ2-5; D not resolved. The V and J ends lost 0 bases and 5 bases respectively, with 4 bases between them. This CDR3 has 12 residues. Germline values: CDR1 LGHNA, CDR2 YSLEER. CDR3 DNA sequence: TGCGCCAGCAGCCAAGATCGGGAGACCCAGTACTTC. Its protein is CASSQDRETQYF.

This chain uses TRBV28 with TRBJ2-1; maybe TRBD2 (7 bases). The CDR3 contains 13 residues. The ends were cut back, 7 bases at V and 10 bases at J, with 17 bases in the middle. CDR1 MDHEN and CDR2 SYDVKM come from the germline V gene. The CDR3 sequence is CASTYLGGGEQFF. The CDR3 DNA reads TGTGCCAGCACCTACCTAGGGGGAGGGGAGCAGTTCTTC.

By sample share, this clone is medium-sized. This rearrangement joins TRBV10-3 to TRBJ1-2, with 8 bases aligning to TRBD1. CDR3 length equals 14 residues. Trimming at V came to 4 bases and at J to 0 bases, leaving 1 base not matched to a gene. CDR1 is ENHRY and CDR2 is SYGVKD in the germline V gene. The CDR3 here is CAISVDRANYGYTF. CDR3 DNA: TGTGCCATCAGTGTGGACAGGGCTAACTATGGCTACACCTTC.

This chain uses TRBV28 with TRBJ1-2; D is ambiguous. The CDR3 contains 13 residues. Trimming took 3 bases from V and 7 from J, leaving 12 bases between them. CDR1 is MDHEN, CDR2 SYDVKM, per germline. The CDR3 sequence: CASSFRIVSGYTF. CDR3 sequence (DNA): TGTGCCAGCAGTTTTAGAATCGTAAGTGGCTACACCTTC.

This sequence joins TRBV27 and TRBJ2-7; D assignment may be TRBD1 or TRBD2 (5 bases each). V gave up 1 base and J gave up 5 bases, with 15 bases separating them. CDR3 length: 15 residues. CDR1 is MNHEY and CDR2 is SMNVEV in the germline V gene (reference sequence). The CDR3 region has the DNA TGTGCCAGCAGTTTATTGTTCAGGGTCGGGAACGAGCAGTACTTC. Translating it yields CASSLLFRVGNEQYF.

The chain couples TRBV4-3 to TRBJ2-1; maybe TRBD1 (6 bases). Trimming pared 0 bases from V and 1 base from J, leaving 16 bases between. The CDR3 extends over 18 amino acids. Germline CDR1 LGHNA, CDR2 YSLEER. DNA of the CDR3: TGCGCCAGCAGCCAAGACCCCGATTTGGGGGCTTCCTACAATGAGCAGTTCTTC. The encoded protein is CASSQDPDLGASYNEQFF.

The gene calls are TRBV4-3 and TRBJ2-1; D is possibly TRBD2 (5 bases). V was cut by 0 bases and J by 0 bases, with 21 bases left in between. CDR3 length: 20 amino acids. In germline, CDR1 is LGHNA, CDR2 YSLEER. This CDR3 reads CASSQDLSAEPLSSYNEQFF. As DNA, the CDR3 is TGCGCCAGCAGCCAAGATCTCTCAGCGGAACCGTTAAGCTCCTACAATGAGCAGTTCTTC.

The CDR3 DNA is TGTGCCAGCAGCTCTACAGTAGCCCGCAATGAAAAACTGTTTTTT. Translated, it gives CASSSTVARNEKLFF. V gene TRBV7-6 combines with J gene TRBJ1-4; no definite D call. The CDR3 has 15 amino acids. The ends were cut back, 4 bases at V and 5 bases at J, with 14 bases in the middle. CDR1 is SGHVS and CDR2 is FNYEAQ in the germline V gene. Combining the CDR3 with reference TRBV7-6 and TRBJ1-4 gives the whole variable domain GAGVSQSPRYKVTKRGQDVALRCDPISGHVSLYWYRQALGQGPEFLTYFNYEAQQDKSGLPNDRFSAERPEGSISTLTIQRTEQRDSAMYRCASSSTVARNEKLFFGSGTQLSVL.

The chain employs TRBV7-2 and TRBJ1-5; 7 positions agree with TRBD1. V lost 7 bases, J lost 0 bases, and 12 bases stayed unmatched. CDR3 length equals 17 residues. Germline V gene sequence: CDR1 SGHTA, CDR2 FQGNSA. The CDR3 loop reads CASILWGQPYSNQPQHF. CDR3 bases: TGTGCCAGCATCCTTTGGGGACAGCCGTATAGCAATCAGCCCCAGCATTTT.

Here the CDR3 DNA reads TGTGCCAGCAGTTACTCGTCAGGGAGCACTGAAGCTTTCTTT. Its protein is CASSYSSGSTEAFF. The chain is built from TRBV6-5 and TRBJ1-1; possible D gene TRBD1, 5 bases. CDR1 MNHEY and CDR2 SVGAGI come from the germline V gene. CDR3 size: 14 residues. With 0 bases removed from V and 4 bases from J, the gap between germline ends came to 9 bases.

The J gene is TRBJ1-6, the V gene TRBV7-8, with D unclear. CDR3 length equals 16 residues. Trimming pared 5 bases from V and 0 bases from J, leaving 11 bases between. Germline CDR1 reads SGHVS; CDR2 reads FQNEAQ. The CDR3 DNA reads as TGTGCCAGCAGCGGCGCAGAAAGCTCCTATAATTCACCCCTCCACTTT. Protein sequence: CASSGAESSYNSPLHF. The variable domain in full, completed from reference TRBV7-8 and TRBJ1-6, reads GAGVSQSPRYKVAKRGQDVALRCDPISGHVSLFWYQQALGQGPEFLTYFQNEAQLDKSGLPSDRFFAERPEGSVSTLKIQRTQQEDSAVYLCASSGAESSYNSPLHFGNGTRLTVT.